The 8 T cell receptor beta chains listed next were all sequenced from one sample in a study of blood T cell repertoires in COVID-19. Assay: immunoSEQ multiplex PCR; the TCRdb copy retains only in-frame clones and omits some. Of fewer than 200,000 clones in the sample, 88% are singletons; the top ten hold approximately 9.4%. Sequencing used PBMCs or T cells enriched from blood (not recorded which). The receptors come from a woman between 18 and 29 years old who had recovered from COVID-19.

The V gene is TRBV20-1, the J gene TRBJ1-5; unclear D gene. V lost 4 bases, J lost 6 bases, and 7 bases lay in between. Germline V gives CDR1 DFQATT, CDR2 SNEGSKA (reference sequence). The CDR3 extends over 11 amino acids. The CDR3 spells CSATPGQPQHF. The CDR3 DNA sequence: TGCAGTGCTACCCCAGGTCAGCCCCAGCATTTT.

The chain employs TRBV14 and TRBJ2-7, with a tentative D call TRBD2 (5 bases). Trimming took off 1 base at V and 2 bases at J, with 15 bases between the two ends. The CDR3 sequence is 16 residues long. Germline lookup yields CDR1 SGHDN and CDR2 FVKESK. The CDR3 here is CASSQGRGGAPYEQYF. The CDR3 nucleotides read TGTGCCAGCAGCCAAGGGAGAGGAGGTGCGCCCTACGAGCAGTACTTC.

The chain has TRBV19 and TRBJ2-5; D is unresolved. Trimming cost V 3 bases and J 1 base, with 6 bases left between them. Germline V gives CDR1 LNHDA, CDR2 SQIVND (reference sequence). The CDR3 spans 13 residues. CDR3 coding DNA: TGTGCCAGTAGTATTGTCAGCCAAGAGACCCAGTACTTC. Protein: CASSIVSQETQYF.

The rearrangement uses TRBV18 and TRBJ2-2; D not certain. The V end was cut by 2 bases, the J end by 5 bases, with 6 bases between. The germline CDR1 and CDR2 sequences are KGHSH and LQKENI. The CDR3 covers 13 residues. Here the CDR3 DNA reads TGTGCCAGCTCACCAGCCGGGACCGGGGAGCTGTTTTTT. Its protein is CASSPAGTGELFF.

The chain uses TRBV5-1 and TRBJ1-1; 7 bases agree with TRBD1. The V segment lost 5 bases and the J segment 0 bases; nucleotides outside the gene matches: 7. CDR3 length equals 15 residues. Germline CDR1 reads SGHRS; CDR2 reads YFSETQ. The CDR3 loop is CASSSETGVNTEAFF. The CDR3 DNA reads as TGCGCCAGCAGTTCCGAAACAGGGGTGAACACTGAAGCTTTCTTT.

The chain has TRBV3-1 (or the pseudogene TRBV3-2) and TRBJ2-7; D perhaps matches TRBD1 (6 bases). The CDR3 consists of 12 residues. Germline values: CDR1 LGHDT, CDR2 YNNKEL (reference sequence). Trimming removed 4 bases at V and 3 bases at J, with 7 bases between. The CDR3 sequence: CASSRTDYEQYF. Written as DNA, the CDR3 is TGTGCCAGCAGCCGGACAGACTACGAGCAGTACTTC.

The rearrangement joins TRBV6-6 to TRBJ1-5, with 7 bases that match TRBD1. Germline V CDR1 and CDR2: MNHNY, SVGAGI (reference sequence). This CDR3 has 16 residues. The J segment lost 2 bases and the V segment lost 2 bases, leaving 6 bases of the junction unmatched. CDR3 in amino acids: CASSYHLGQGNQPQHF. The CDR3 DNA sequence: TGTGCCAGCAGTTACCATCTAGGACAGGGCAATCAGCCCCAGCATTTT.

The V and J genes are TRBV4-3 and TRBJ1-4; D ambiguous. V was shortened by 5 bases and J by 8 bases, with 15 bases between the two germline ends. Germline V lookup: CDR1 LGHNA, CDR2 YSLEER. The CDR3 sequence is 14 residues long. The CDR3 protein is CASSLGPSEEKLFF. DNA for the CDR3: TGCGCCAGCAGCTTGGGCCCCTCAGAGGAAAAACTGTTTTTT.